This TCR beta chain was recorded in a study of cytomegalovirus exposure and HLA in healthy donors. The study's findings and limits: A previous analysis found most TCR beta V segments productive roughly 90% or roughly 30% of the time. The HLA-A and HLA-B alleles of most subjects were reportedly predicted accurately from TCR beta sequences.

The PCR had 60 Vbeta and 13 Jbeta primers. Sequencing was performed with immunoSEQ multiplex PCR; in TCRdb, only in-frame clones are kept and a portion is missing. The table lists 130,000 to 150,000 clones, around 78% of them singletons. Losses at the gene ends were 5 bases for V and 4 bases for J; bases not matched to a gene: 8. The CDR3 is 15 residues long. Germline V gene lookup returns CDR1 MNHNS and CDR2 SASEGT. As to this clone: The antigen remains undetermined.

Sequencing input: PBMCs. The TCR sequence derives from a woman between 18 and 29 years old in good health and CMV-seropositive. The chain is built from TRBV6-1 and TRBJ1-2; 9 bases match TRBD1. The DNA for the CDR3 is TGTGCCAGCAGTACACGGGACAGGGACCCCTATGGCTACACCTTC. Encoded protein: CASSTRDRDPYGYTF.